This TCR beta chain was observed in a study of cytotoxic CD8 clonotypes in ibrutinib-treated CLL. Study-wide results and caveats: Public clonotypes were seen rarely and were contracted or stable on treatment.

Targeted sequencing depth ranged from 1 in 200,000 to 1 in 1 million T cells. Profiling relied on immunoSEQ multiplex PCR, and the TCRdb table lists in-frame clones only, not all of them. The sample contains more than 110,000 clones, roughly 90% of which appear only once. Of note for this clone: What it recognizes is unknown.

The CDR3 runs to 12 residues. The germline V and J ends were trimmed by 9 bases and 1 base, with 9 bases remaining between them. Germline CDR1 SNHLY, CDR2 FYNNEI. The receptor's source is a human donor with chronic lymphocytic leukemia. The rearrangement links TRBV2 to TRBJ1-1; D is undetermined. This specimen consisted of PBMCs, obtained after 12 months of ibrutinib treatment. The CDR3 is CASRRGNTEAFF. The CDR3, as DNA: TGTGCCAGTCGGCGCGGGAACACTGAAGCTTTCTTT.